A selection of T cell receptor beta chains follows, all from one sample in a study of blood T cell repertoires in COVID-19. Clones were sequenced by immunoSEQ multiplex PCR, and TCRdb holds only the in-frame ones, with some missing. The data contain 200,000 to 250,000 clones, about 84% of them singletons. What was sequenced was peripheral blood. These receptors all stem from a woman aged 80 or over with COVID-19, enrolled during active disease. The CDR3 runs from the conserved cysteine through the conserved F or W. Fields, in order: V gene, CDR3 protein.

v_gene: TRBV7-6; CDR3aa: CASSPGGARNEQFF
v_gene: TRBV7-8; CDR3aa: CASSLASLNEQFF
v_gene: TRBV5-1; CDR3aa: CASSPDTAGNTIYF
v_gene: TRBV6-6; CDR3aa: CASSPGESRGNTIYF
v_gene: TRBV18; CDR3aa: CASSPPGPGNTEAFF
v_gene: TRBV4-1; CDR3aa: CASSQDPTGGYGYTF
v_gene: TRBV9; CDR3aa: CASNEQSDSPLHF
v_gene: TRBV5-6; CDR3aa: CASTWGGGNQPQHF
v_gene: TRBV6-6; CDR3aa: CASSPPEGGKGGYTF
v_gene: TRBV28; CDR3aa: CASNRPYGNQPQHF
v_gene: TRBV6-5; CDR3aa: CATGRGGSYEQYF
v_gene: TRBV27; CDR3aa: CASRTTGNYEQYF
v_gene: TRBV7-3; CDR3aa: CASSPPGRGRGSYNEQFF
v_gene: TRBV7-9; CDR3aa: CASREAATDTQYF
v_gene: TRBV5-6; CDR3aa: CASSLQDQPQHF
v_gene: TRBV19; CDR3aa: CASNQASRNNQPQHF
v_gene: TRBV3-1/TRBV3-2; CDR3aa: CASSLGLSNQPQHF
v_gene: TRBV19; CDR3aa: CASSLEQGRGGELFF
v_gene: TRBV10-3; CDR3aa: CAIYDSYGYTF
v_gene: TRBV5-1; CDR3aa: CASSLGDNSGNTIYF
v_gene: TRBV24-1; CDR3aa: CATSDLTSGIDEQFF
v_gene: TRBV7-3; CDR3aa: CASSFNRGNEQFF
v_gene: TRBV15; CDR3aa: CATSARAWGEPQHF
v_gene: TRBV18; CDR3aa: CASSTGATNYGYTF
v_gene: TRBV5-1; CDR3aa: CASMSGTGPYEQYF
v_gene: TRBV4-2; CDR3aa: CASSQAGSGNTIYF
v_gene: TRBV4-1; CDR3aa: CASSEGGIWGHEQFF
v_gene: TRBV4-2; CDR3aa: CASSPTLLAGRTDTQYF
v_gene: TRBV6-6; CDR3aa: CASRKGGETSTDTQYF
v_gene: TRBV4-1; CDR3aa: CASTRDSLEKLFF
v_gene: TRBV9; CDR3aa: CASSVATGDRGSYEQYF
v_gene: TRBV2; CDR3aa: CASSVNRGNYGYTF
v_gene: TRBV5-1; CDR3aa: CASSLLAGGPDTQYF